One sample yielded the 30 T cell receptor beta chains listed below, sequenced in a study of T cell responses to AZD1222 COVID-19 vaccine. The protocol was immunoSEQ multiplex PCR, while the TCRdb copy is restricted to in-frame clones and leaves out a portion. The sample includes 25,000 or so clones, more than 75% of them seen just once. Sequencing was performed on peripheral blood, taken 28 days after the second AZD1222 dose. The receptor set was obtained from an adult who received the AZD1222 COVID-19 vaccine.

In nucleotides, the CDR3 is TGTGCCAGCCTTAACGGAGGAACAGATACGCAGTATTTT. Translated: CASLNGGTDTQYF. This chain joins TRBV28 and TRBJ2-3; D perhaps matches TRBD2 (5 bases). The CDR3 sequence is 13 residues long. Germline V gives CDR1 MDHEN, CDR2 SYDVKM. V lost 8 bases, J lost 3 bases, and 12 bases lay in between.

The chain uses TRBV2 and TRBJ2-5; 10 bases are a match to TRBD2. The trim removed 7 bases at V and 5 bases at J, leaving 10 bases unmatched. The CDR3 covers 15 residues. Germline values: CDR1 SNHLY, CDR2 FYNNEI. CDR3 nucleotides: TGTGCCAGCAATAGAGTAGCGGGAGGAGGGGAGACCCAGTACTTC. Its protein product is CASNRVAGGGETQYF.

This clone was detected once. V and J are TRBV11-2 and TRBJ1-1, with D possibly matching TRBD1 (6 bases). The CDR3 totals 11 residues. The V end was cut by 4 bases, the J end by 6 bases, with 6 bases between. CDR1 is SGHAT and CDR2 is FQNNGV in the germline V gene. CDR3 sequence reads: CASSYRAEAFF. The CDR3 region has the DNA TGTGCCAGCAGCTACAGGGCTGAAGCTTTCTTT.

CDR3 coding DNA: TGTGCCATCAGTGCATCGGTGGGGGACACCATACACCAAGAGACCCAGTACTTC. It encodes CAISASVGDTIHQETQYF. The rearrangement links TRBV10-3 to TRBJ2-5, with D possibly matching TRBD1 (6 bases). CDR1 is ENHRY, CDR2 SYGVKD, per germline. The CDR3 covers 18 residues. V was shortened by 4 bases and J by 0 bases, with 21 bases between the two germline ends.

The chain carries TRBV4-3 and TRBJ2-7; D is possibly TRBD2 (7 bases). Germline V gene data show CDR1 as LGHNA and CDR2 as YSLEER. Trimming removed 1 base at V and 1 base at J, with 11 bases between. The CDR3 is 15 residues long. This chain's CDR3 is CASSQVRGGSYEQYF. The CDR3 DNA reads TGCGCCAGCAGCCAAGTTAGGGGGGGATCCTACGAGCAGTACTTC.

This chain links TRBV10-1 with TRBJ2-6; unclear D gene. The germline V and J ends were trimmed by 3 bases and 4 bases, with 10 bases remaining between them. The CDR3 runs to 15 residues. In germline, CDR1 is WNHNN, CDR2 SYGVQD (reference sequence). CDR3 in amino acids: CASSEGPQGANVLTF. The CDR3 DNA follows: TGCGCCAGCAGTGAAGGGCCTCAAGGGGCCAACGTCCTGACTTTC.

The rearrangement joins TRBV24-1 to TRBJ2-6, with 7 bases lining up with TRBD2. The CDR3 length is 18 residues. V lost 1 base and J lost 0; bases outside the gene matches: 5. Germline V gives CDR1 KGHDR, CDR2 SFDVKD. The CDR3 sequence is CATSDLGAGSSGANVLTF. The CDR3 bases are TGTGCCACCAGTGATTTAGGAGCGGGAAGCTCTGGGGCCAACGTCCTGACTTTC.

The chain carries TRBV11-3 and TRBJ1-3, with no clear D. Per the germline V gene, CDR1 is SGHNT and CDR2 is YENEEA. The V and J ends lost 4 bases and 0 bases respectively, with 7 bases between them. The CDR3 length is 14 residues. CDR3 in DNA: TGTGCCAGCAGCTCAGCAATCTCTGGAAACACCATATATTTT. Translation: CASSSAISGNTIYF.

The chain couples TRBV6-5 to TRBJ2-6; D not resolved. Between the trimmed V and J ends, which lost 3 bases and 1 base, there was a span of 4 bases. The CDR3 is made up of 14 amino acids. Germline loops: CDR1 MNHEY, CDR2 SVGAGI. The CDR3, as DNA: TGTGCCAGCAGTTATTGGTCTGGGGCCAACGTCCTGACTTTC. Amino acid sequence: CASSYWSGANVLTF.

J is TRBJ1-2 and V is TRBV5-1; TRBD1 agrees at 9 bases. CDR1 and CDR2 from the germline V gene are SGHRS and YFSETQ. With 3 bases clipped from V and 8 bases from J, the junction kept 11 bases outside the gene matches. CDR3 length equals 15 residues. In nucleotides, the CDR3 is TGCGCCAGCAGCTCCCCCGACAGGGGGGGGAAAGGCTACACCTTC. The encoded protein is CASSSPDRGGKGYTF.

The chain combines TRBV2 with TRBJ1-2; no reliable D call. The ends were cut back, 9 bases at V and 5 bases at J, with 16 bases in the middle. The CDR3 covers 13 residues. CDR1 is SNHLY, CDR2 FYNNEI, per germline. As DNA, the CDR3 is TGTGCCAGTTACGGGATTGACCTATATGGCTACACCTTC. Encoded protein: CASYGIDLYGYTF.

The gene calls are TRBV7-9 and TRBJ2-1; 8 bases are shared with TRBD2. CDR1 is SEHNR and CDR2 is FQNEAQ in the germline V gene (reference sequence). This CDR3 is 15 amino acids long. Losses at the gene ends were 5 bases for V and 0 bases for J; bases not matched to a gene: 3. The DNA for the CDR3 is TGTGCCAGCAGCCTCAGCGGGAGCTCCTACAATGAGCAGTTCTTC. Its translation: CASSLSGSSYNEQFF. Filled out from reference TRBV7-9 and TRBJ2-1, the complete variable domain reads DTGVSQNPRHKITKRGQNVTFRCDPISEHNRLYWYRQTLGQGPEFLTYFQNEAQLEKSRLLSDRFSAERPKGSFSTLEIQRTEQGDSAMYLCASSLSGSSYNEQFFGPGTRLTVL.

The chain is built from TRBV5-1 and TRBJ1-2; 9 nucleotides line up with TRBD1. This CDR3 has 13 amino acids. The V and J ends lost 4 bases and 4 bases, in that order; junction bases with no gene match: 2. Germline V gene lookup returns CDR1 SGHRS and CDR2 YFSETQ. Here the CDR3 reads CASSPGQGYGYTF. CDR3 sequence (DNA): TGCGCCAGCAGCCCGGGACAGGGCTATGGCTACACCTTC.

The gene calls are TRBV18 and TRBJ2-2; the match to TRBD2 covers 10 bases. CDR1 KGHSH and CDR2 LQKENI come from the germline V gene. Trimming removed 3 bases from V and 5 bases from J; junction bases left unmatched: 6. CDR3 size: 16 residues. The CDR3 DNA reads as TGTGCCAGCTCACCGGCTAGCGGGAGTTATACCGGGGAGCTGTTTTTT. Residues: CASSPASGSYTGELFF.

The chain uses TRBV18 and TRBJ1-1, with D perhaps TRBD1 (6 bases). V was cut by 4 bases and J by 3 bases, with 21 bases left in between. CDR1 and CDR2 (germline): KGHSH, LQKENI. The CDR3 consists of 17 residues. The CDR3 loop is CASSLPPLWGADTEAFF. The CDR3 region has the DNA TGTGCCAGCTCACTCCCCCCGCTATGGGGGGCTGACACTGAAGCTTTCTTT.

The chain carries TRBV6-5 and TRBJ2-7; maybe TRBD1 (6 bases). The ends were cut back, 0 bases at V and 2 bases at J, with 11 bases in the middle. Germline lookup yields CDR1 MNHEY and CDR2 SVGAGI. The CDR3 is made up of 15 amino acids. The CDR3 spells CASSYSLDSAYEQYF. The CDR3 coding sequence is TGTGCCAGCAGTTACTCCCTGGACAGTGCCTACGAGCAGTACTTC.

The chain joins TRBV7-2 to TRBJ1-5, with unresolved D. Trimming removed 5 bases from V and 0 bases from J, with 8 bases in between. The CDR3 length is 14 residues. Germline V CDR1 and CDR2: SGHTA, FQGNSA. The CDR3 region has the DNA TGTGCCAGCAGCCCTTTGTATAGCAATCAGCCCCAGCATTTT. This gives the protein CASSPLYSNQPQHF. The whole variable domain, filled in from reference TRBV7-2 and TRBJ1-5, reads GAGVSQSPSNKVTEKGKDVELRCDPISGHTALYWYRQSLGQGLEFLIYFQGNSAPDKSGLPSDRFSAERTGGSVSTLTIQRTQQEDSAVYLCASSPLYSNQPQHFGDGTRLSIL.

V gene TRBV6-2 or TRBV6-3 combines with J gene TRBJ2-1; D is uncertain. The CDR3 extends over 14 amino acids. Trimming took off 4 bases at V and 0 bases at J, with 7 bases between the two ends. Germline lookup yields CDR1 MNHEY and CDR2 SVGEGT. CDR3 residues: CASSFPSSYNEQFF. The DNA of the CDR3 is TGTGCCAGCAGTTTTCCCAGCTCCTACAATGAGCAGTTCTTC.

This chain links TRBV9 with TRBJ1-2, with a possible D match to TRBD1 (5 bases). Trimming took 2 bases from V and 4 from J, leaving 18 bases between them. Per the germline V gene, CDR1 is SGDLS and CDR2 is YYNGEE. There are 16 residues in the CDR3. CDR3 loop: CASSVGAGTGGYGYTF. DNA of the CDR3: TGTGCCAGCAGCGTTGGGGCCGGGACGGGGGGCTATGGCTACACCTTC.

The gene calls are TRBV6-1 and TRBJ1-2, with TRBD1 as a possible D gene (6 bases). Germline V gene sequence: CDR1 MNHNS, CDR2 SASEGT. The CDR3 consists of 19 residues. Trimming pared 2 bases from V and 2 bases from J, leaving 24 bases between. The DNA of the CDR3 is TGTGCCAGCAGTGAACCTTTTGGGGGCGCGTCCTGGGACAACTATGGCTACACCTTC. Protein sequence: CASSEPFGGASWDNYGYTF.

The chain recombines TRBV24-1 with TRBJ2-3; D unresolved. The CDR3 spans 13 residues. Trimming shortened V by 8 bases and J by 7 bases, and 15 bases separated the two germline ends. Germline CDR1 reads KGHDR; CDR2 reads SFDVKD. CDR3 nucleotide sequence: TGTGCCACCAAAGGGCAGGTTGCTAATACGCAGTATTTT. Translation gives CATKGQVANTQYF.

This chain joins TRBV6-2 or TRBV6-3 and TRBJ2-1; D remains unclear. This CDR3 has 12 residues. Germline CDR1 and CDR2: MNHEY and SVGEGT. The V and J ends lost 3 bases and 4 bases respectively, with 4 bases between them. CDR3: CASSYYYNEQFF. CDR3 nucleotide sequence: TGTGCCAGCAGTTATTATTACAATGAGCAGTTCTTC.

This chain connects TRBV21-1 to TRBJ2-7. TRBV21-1 is a pseudogene segment. The CDR3 consists of 9 residues. This CDR3 is CASSKEKYF. DNA of the CDR3: TGTGCCAGCAGCAAAGAAAAGTACTTC.

This clone has only one observation. This rearrangement joins TRBV11-3 to TRBJ2-7; D possibly corresponds to TRBD1 (6 bases). Trimming pared 8 bases from V and 4 bases from J, leaving 15 bases between. Looked up from germline, CDR1 is SGHNT and CDR2 is YENEEA. The CDR3 consists of 13 residues. This CDR3 is CASSRGYNYEQYF. The CDR3, as DNA: TGTGCCAGCTCCAGGGGCTACAATTACGAGCAGTACTTC.

The chain recombines TRBV27 with TRBJ2-2; no clear D gene. Germline CDR1 reads MNHEY; CDR2 reads SMNVEV (reference sequence). The CDR3 runs to 13 residues. Trimming removed 1 base at V and 4 bases at J, with 4 bases between. The CDR3 DNA reads TGTGCCAGCAGTTTATTCTCCACCGGGGAGCTGTTTTTT. Translation: CASSLFSTGELFF.

The table lists this clone with a few counts. This chain connects TRBV10-3 to TRBJ2-7; TRBD1 matches 9 bases. Germline assignment: CDR1 ENHRY and CDR2 SYGVKD. The CDR3 is made up of 16 amino acids. Trimming at V came to 7 bases and at J to 0 bases, leaving 10 bases not matched to a gene. CDR3 loop: CAITARGTGSSYEQYF. The CDR3 bases are TGTGCCATCACCGCAAGGGGGACAGGGAGCTCCTACGAGCAGTACTTC.

J is TRBJ2-3 and V is TRBV7-8; D unresolved. The CDR3 spans 16 residues. Trimming left V 1 base short and J 0 bases short, with 11 bases between. Germline V gene lookup returns CDR1 SGHVS and CDR2 FQNEAQ. The CDR3 spells CASSLGAGTSTDTQYF. In nucleotides, the CDR3 is TGTGCCAGCAGCTTAGGAGCCGGCACTAGCACAGATACGCAGTATTTT.

This clone has a handful of counts. The chain uses TRBV5-1 and TRBJ2-3; 7 bases map to TRBD2. The trim removed 0 bases at V and 1 base at J, leaving 2 bases unmatched. Germline CDR1 and CDR2: SGHRS and YFSETQ. The CDR3 totals 15 residues. The CDR3 sequence: CASSLAAGGTDTQYF. The CDR3 DNA reads TGCGCCAGCAGCTTGGCTGCGGGGGGCACAGATACGCAGTATTTT.

This clone was observed a handful of times. The gene calls are TRBV2 and TRBJ1-5; a weak D match, TRBD1 (5 bases). Trimming pared 4 bases from V and 3 bases from J, leaving 13 bases between. Germline CDR1 is SNHLY and CDR2 is FYNNEI. This CDR3 has 15 amino acids. Here the CDR3 reads CASSVGDVANQPQHF. The CDR3 DNA reads TGTGCCAGCAGTGTAGGGGATGTAGCCAATCAGCCCCAGCATTTT. The entire variable domain, with the rest obtained from reference TRBV2 and TRBJ1-5, is as follows: EPEVTQTPSHQVTQMGQEVILRCVPISNHLYFYWYRQILGQKVEFLVSFYNNEISEKSEIFDDQFSVERPDGSNFTLKIRSTKLEDSAMYFCASSVGDVANQPQHFGDGTRLSIL.

This clone is a singleton in its sample. The chain links TRBV5-1 to TRBJ2-7, with D possibly being TRBD1 (5 bases). V lost 5 bases and J 5 bases, leaving 14 bases between the germline ends. This CDR3 region has 13 residues. The germline V gene encodes CDR1 SGHRS and CDR2 YFSETQ. CDR3 coding DNA: TGCGCCAGCAGTCCTCAGGGTGGCCACGAGCAGTACTTC. This encodes CASSPQGGHEQYF. Full variable domain (missing parts from reference TRBV5-1 and TRBJ2-7): KAGVTQTPRYLIKTRGQQVTLSCSPISGHRSVSWYQQTPGQGLQFLFEYFSETQRNKGNFPGRFSGRQFSNSRSEMNVSTLELGDSALYLCASSPQGGHEQYFGPGTRLTVT.